This T cell receptor (beta chain) was found in a study of OX40 agonist ivuxolimab in advanced cancers. Study details: Patients with prior anti-PD-1, anti-PD-L1 or anti-CTLA-4 therapy were eligible; approximately 40% had some.

The CDR3 covers 16 residues. The V and J ends lost 3 bases and 7 bases, in that order; junction bases with no gene match: 11. Germline V gene lookup returns CDR1 WNHNN and CDR2 SYGVQD (reference sequence). This clone was counted a few times. Its antigen is not identified. Study results and caveats: Doses of 0.1 to 3.0 mg/kg were accompanied by clonal expansion of CD4+ and CD8+ blood T cells by week 6. It was also the case that some nonresponders had low normalized T-cell clonal expansion.

Autoimmune disease history or systemic immunosuppression led to patient exclusion. TCRdb's table, derived via immunoSEQ multiplex PCR, lists solely in-frame clones and lacks some. The sample includes nearly 65,000 clones, about 89% seen only once; the top ten take 4% to 5%. The V gene is TRBV10-1, the J gene TRBJ1-5; 8 bases match TRBD1. The sequences come from CD4+ or CD8+ T cells sorted from blood, collected in a trial of the OX40 agonist ivuxolimab. The sequence was collected from an adult with an advanced solid tumor such as melanoma, head and neck, liver or kidney cancer. CDR3 residues: CASSDPGQVTRQPQHF. The CDR3 DNA follows: TGCGCCAGCAGTGACCCGGGACAGGTTACACGGCAGCCCCAGCATTTT.